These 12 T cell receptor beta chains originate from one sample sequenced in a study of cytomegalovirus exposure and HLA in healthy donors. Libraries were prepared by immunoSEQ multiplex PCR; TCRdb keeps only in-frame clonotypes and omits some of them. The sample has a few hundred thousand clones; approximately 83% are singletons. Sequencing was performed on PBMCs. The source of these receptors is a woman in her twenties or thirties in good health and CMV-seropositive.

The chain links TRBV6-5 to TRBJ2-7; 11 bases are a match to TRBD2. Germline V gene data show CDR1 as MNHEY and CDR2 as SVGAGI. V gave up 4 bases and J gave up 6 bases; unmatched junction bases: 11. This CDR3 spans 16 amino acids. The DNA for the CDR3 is TGTGCCAGCAGTTTCACAACCGGGACTAGCGGAGGCGAGCAGTACTTC. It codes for CASSFTTGTSGGEQYF.

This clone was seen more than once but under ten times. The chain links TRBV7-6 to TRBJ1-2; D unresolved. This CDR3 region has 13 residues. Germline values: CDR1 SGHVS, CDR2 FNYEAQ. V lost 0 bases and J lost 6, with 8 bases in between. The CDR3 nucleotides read TGTGCCAGCAGCTTAGCACGGGGAAATGGCTACACCTTC. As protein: CASSLARGNGYTF. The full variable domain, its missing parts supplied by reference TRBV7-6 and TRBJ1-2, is GAGVSQSPRYKVTKRGQDVALRCDPISGHVSLYWYRQALGQGPEFLTYFNYEAQQDKSGLPNDRFSAERPEGSISTLTIQRTEQRDSAMYRCASSLARGNGYTFGSGTRLTVV.

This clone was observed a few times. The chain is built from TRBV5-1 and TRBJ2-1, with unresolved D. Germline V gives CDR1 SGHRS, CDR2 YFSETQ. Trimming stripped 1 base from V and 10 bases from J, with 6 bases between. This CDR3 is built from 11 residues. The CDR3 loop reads CASSLIGEQFF. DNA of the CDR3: TGCGCCAGCAGCTTGATAGGGGAGCAGTTCTTC. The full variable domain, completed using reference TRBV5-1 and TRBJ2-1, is KAGVTQTPRYLIKTRGQQVTLSCSPISGHRSVSWYQQTPGQGLQFLFEYFSETQRNKGNFPGRFSGRQFSNSRSEMNVSTLELGDSALYLCASSLIGEQFFGPGTRLTVL.

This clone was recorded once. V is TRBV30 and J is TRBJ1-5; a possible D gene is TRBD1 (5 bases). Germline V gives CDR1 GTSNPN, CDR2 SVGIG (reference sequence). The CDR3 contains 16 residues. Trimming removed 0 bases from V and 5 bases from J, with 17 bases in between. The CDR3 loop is CAWSVWDPNPYQPQHF. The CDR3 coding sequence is TGTGCCTGGAGTGTATGGGACCCTAACCCATATCAGCCCCAGCATTTT.

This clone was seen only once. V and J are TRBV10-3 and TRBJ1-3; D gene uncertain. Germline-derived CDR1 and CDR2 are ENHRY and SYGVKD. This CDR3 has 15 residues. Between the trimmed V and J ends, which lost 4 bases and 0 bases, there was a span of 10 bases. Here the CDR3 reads CAISAADGSGNTIYF. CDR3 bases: TGTGCCATCAGTGCGGCAGACGGCTCTGGAAACACCATATATTTT.

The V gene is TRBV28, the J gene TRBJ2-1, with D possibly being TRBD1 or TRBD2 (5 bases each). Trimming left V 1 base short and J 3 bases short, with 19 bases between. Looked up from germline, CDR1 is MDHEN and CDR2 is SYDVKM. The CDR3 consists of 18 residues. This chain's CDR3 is CASSLSRAGYYYYNEQFF. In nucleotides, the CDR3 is TGTGCCAGCAGTTTATCCAGGGCGGGCTACTACTACTACAATGAGCAGTTCTTC.

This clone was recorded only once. CDR3 coding DNA: TGCAGCGCTCTGCCCCGGACAGGCGGGGGTCCAGATACGCAGTATTTT. Protein sequence: CSALPRTGGGPDTQYF. The chain links TRBV29-1 to TRBJ2-3; either TRBD1 or TRBD2 may fit D (7 bases each). The CDR3 is 16 residues long. The germline V gene has CDR1 SQVTM and CDR2 ANQGSEA. V lost 7 bases and J lost 4, with 24 bases in between.

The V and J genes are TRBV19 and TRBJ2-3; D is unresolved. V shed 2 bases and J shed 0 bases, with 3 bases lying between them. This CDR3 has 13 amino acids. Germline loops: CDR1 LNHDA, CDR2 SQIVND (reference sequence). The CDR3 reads CASSIQSTDTQYF. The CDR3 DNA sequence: TGTGCCAGTAGTATACAGAGCACAGATACGCAGTATTTT. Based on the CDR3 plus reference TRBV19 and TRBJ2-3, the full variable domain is DGGITQSPKYLFRKEGQNVTLSCEQNLNHDAMYWYRQDPGQGLRLIYYSQIVNDFQKGDIAEGYSVSREKKESFPLTVTSAQKNPTAFYLCASSIQSTDTQYFGPGTRLTVL.

The CDR3 bases are TGTGCCAGCAGTTCCGACAGGGATGGCTACACCTTC. This translates into CASSSDRDGYTF. V gene TRBV28 combines with J gene TRBJ1-2, with 7 bases matching TRBD1. CDR1 and CDR2 (germline): MDHEN, SYDVKM. The CDR3 totals 12 residues. V gave up 4 bases and J gave up 6 bases; unmatched junction bases: 2.

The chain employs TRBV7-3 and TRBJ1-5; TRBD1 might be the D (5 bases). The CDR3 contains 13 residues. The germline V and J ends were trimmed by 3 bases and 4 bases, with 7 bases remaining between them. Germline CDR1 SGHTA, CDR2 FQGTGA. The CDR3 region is CASSLTVNQPQHF. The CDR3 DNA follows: TGTGCCAGCAGCTTGACAGTAAATCAGCCCCAGCATTTT.

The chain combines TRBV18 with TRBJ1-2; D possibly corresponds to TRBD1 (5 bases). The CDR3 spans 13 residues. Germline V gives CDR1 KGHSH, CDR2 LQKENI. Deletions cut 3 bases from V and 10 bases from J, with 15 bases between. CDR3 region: CASSPSRDLDYTF. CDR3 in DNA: TGTGCCAGCTCACCCTCCCGGGACCTTGACTACACCTTC.

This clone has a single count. The CDR3 DNA sequence: TGTGCCAGCACGGGGGGGCGGACCGGGGAGCTGTTTTTT. This translates into CASTGGRTGELFF. The chain has TRBV7-2 and TRBJ2-2, with TRBD2 identical over 8 bases. Looked up from germline, CDR1 is SGHTA and CDR2 is FQGNSA. This CDR3 contains 13 residues. With 7 bases clipped from V and 5 bases from J, the junction kept 3 bases outside the gene matches.